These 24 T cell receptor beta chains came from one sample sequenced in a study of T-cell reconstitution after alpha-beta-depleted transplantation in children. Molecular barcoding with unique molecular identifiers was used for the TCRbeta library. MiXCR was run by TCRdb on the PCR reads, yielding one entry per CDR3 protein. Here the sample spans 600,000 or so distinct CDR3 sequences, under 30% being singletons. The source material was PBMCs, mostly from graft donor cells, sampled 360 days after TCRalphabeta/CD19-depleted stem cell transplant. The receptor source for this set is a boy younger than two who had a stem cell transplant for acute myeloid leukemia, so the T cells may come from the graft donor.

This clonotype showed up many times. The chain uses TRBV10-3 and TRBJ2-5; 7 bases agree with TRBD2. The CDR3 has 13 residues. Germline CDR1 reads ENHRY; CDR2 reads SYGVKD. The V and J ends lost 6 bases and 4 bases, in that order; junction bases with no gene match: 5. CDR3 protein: CAISIPGGETQYF. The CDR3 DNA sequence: TGTGCCATCAGCATCCCGGGGGGAGAGACCCAGTACTTC.

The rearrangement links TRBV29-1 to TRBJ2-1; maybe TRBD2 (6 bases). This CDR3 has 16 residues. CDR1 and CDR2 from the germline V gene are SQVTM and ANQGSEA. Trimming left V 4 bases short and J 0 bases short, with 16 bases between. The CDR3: CSVGGDIWSSYNEQFF. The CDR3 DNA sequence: TGCAGCGTTGGGGGGGATATCTGGAGCTCCTACAATGAGCAGTTCTTC.

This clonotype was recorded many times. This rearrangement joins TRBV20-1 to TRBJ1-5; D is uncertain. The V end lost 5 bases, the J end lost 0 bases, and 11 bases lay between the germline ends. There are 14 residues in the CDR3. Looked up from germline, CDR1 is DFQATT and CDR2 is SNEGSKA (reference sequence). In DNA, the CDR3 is TGCAGTGCTCCACAACTCTATAGCAATCAGCCCCAGCATTTT. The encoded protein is CSAPQLYSNQPQHF.

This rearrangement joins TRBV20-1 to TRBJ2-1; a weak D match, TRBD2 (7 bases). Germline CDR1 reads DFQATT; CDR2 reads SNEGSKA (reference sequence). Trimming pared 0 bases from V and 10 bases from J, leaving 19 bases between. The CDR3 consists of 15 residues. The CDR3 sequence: CSARDSGGGPREQFF. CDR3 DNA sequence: TGCAGTGCTAGAGATTCTGGGGGGGGCCCCAGGGAGCAGTTCTTC.

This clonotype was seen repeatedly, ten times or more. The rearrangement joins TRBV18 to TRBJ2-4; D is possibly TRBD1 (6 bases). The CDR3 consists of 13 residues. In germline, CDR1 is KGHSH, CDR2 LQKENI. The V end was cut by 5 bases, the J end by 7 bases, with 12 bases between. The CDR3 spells CASSMTGLNIQYF. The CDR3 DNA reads TGTGCCAGCTCAATGACAGGTCTCAACATTCAGTACTTC.

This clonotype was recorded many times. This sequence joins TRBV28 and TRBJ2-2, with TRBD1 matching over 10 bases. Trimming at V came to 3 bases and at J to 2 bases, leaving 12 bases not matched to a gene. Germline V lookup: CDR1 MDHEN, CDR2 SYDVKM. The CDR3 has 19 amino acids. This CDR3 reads CASSFDGPDRGRNTGELFF. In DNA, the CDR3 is TGTGCCAGCAGTTTCGACGGCCCCGACAGGGGGCGAAACACCGGGGAGCTGTTTTTT.

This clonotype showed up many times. CDR3 loop: CASSFQGTGANVLTF. CDR3 bases: TGTGCCAGCAGTTTCCAGGGAACTGGGGCCAACGTCCTGACTTTC. The chain is built from TRBV28 and TRBJ2-6, with a weak D call TRBD1 (5 bases). Germline V gene lookup returns CDR1 MDHEN and CDR2 SYDVKM. The CDR3 has 15 amino acids. V lost 3 bases and J lost 2, with 8 bases in between.

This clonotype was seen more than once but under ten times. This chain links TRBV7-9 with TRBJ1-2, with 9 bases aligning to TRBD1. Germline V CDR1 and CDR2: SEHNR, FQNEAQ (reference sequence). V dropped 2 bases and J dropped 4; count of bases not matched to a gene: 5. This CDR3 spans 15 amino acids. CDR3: CASSLKDRGSYGYTF. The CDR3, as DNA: TGTGCCAGCAGCTTAAAGGACAGGGGAAGCTATGGCTACACCTTC.

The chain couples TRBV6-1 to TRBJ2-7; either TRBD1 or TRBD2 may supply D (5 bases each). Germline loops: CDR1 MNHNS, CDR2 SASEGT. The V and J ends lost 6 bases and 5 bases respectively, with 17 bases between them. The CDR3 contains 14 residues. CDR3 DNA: TGTGCCAGCAGGGGGGTCGGTATAAATGACGAGCAGTACTTC. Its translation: CASRGVGINDEQYF.

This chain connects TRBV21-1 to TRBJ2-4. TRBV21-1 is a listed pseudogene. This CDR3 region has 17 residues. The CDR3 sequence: CASSKSASPIAKNIQYF. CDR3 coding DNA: TGTGCCAGCAGCAAATCGGCCAGCCCAATAGCCAAAAACATTCAGTACTTC.

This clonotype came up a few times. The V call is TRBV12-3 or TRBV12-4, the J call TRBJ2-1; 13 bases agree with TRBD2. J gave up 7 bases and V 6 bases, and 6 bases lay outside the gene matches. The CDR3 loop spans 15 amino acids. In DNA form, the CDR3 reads TGTGCCAGCAGCCTACTAGCGGGGGGGCAAAATGAGCAGTTCTTC. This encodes CASSLLAGGQNEQFF.

CDR3 nucleotide sequence: TGCAGTGCTAGAATTACAGGGCGTACGAATGAAAAACTGTTTTTT. Residues: CSARITGRTNEKLFF. This chain joins TRBV20-1 and TRBJ1-4, with D maybe TRBD1 (6 bases). The CDR3 runs 15 residues. V gave up 2 bases and J gave up 5 bases, with 15 bases separating them. Germline lookup yields CDR1 DFQATT and CDR2 SNEGSKA (reference sequence).

For the CDR3, the DNA is TGCAGTGCTAGTCGCCGACAGGCCAACACTGAAGCTTTCTTT. It codes for CSASRRQANTEAFF. V is TRBV20-1 and J is TRBJ1-1, with TRBD1 as a possible D gene (6 bases). Germline CDR1 and CDR2: DFQATT and SNEGSKA (reference sequence). V was pared by 3 bases and J by 2 bases, with 13 bases between. There are 14 residues in the CDR3.

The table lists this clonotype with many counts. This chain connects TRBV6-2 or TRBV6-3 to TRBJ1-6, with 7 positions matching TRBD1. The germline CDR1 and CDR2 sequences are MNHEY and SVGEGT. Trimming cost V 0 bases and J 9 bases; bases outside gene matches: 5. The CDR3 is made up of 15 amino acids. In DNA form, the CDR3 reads TGTGCCAGCAGTTACTCGGGACAGCTACTTTCACCCCTCCACTTT. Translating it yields CASSYSGQLLSPLHF.

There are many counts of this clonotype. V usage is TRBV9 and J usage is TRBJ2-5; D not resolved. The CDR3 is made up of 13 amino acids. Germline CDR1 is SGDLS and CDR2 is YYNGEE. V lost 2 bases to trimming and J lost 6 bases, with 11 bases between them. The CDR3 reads CASSVSGHQTQYF. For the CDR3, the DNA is TGTGCCAGCAGCGTCTCGGGCCATCAGACCCAGTACTTC.

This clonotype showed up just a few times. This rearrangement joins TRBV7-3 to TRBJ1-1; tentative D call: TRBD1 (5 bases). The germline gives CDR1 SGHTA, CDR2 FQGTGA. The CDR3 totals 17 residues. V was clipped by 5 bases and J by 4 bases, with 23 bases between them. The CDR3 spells CASSQGGRPRGSTEAFF. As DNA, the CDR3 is TGTGCCAGCAGCCAAGGCGGGAGACCCCGGGGGAGCACTGAAGCTTTCTTT.

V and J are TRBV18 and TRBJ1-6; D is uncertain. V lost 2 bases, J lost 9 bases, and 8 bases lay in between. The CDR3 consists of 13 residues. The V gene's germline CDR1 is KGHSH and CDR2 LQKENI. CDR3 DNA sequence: TGTGCCAGCTCACCAGGGGATTTTTCACCCCTCCACTTT. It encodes CASSPGDFSPLHF.

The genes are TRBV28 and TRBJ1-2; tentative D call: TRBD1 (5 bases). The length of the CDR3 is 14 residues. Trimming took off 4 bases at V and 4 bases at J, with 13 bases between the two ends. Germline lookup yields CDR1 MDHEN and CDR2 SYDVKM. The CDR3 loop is CASSSSGMLYGYTF. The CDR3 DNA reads TGTGCCAGCAGTTCATCAGGGATGCTCTATGGCTACACCTTC.

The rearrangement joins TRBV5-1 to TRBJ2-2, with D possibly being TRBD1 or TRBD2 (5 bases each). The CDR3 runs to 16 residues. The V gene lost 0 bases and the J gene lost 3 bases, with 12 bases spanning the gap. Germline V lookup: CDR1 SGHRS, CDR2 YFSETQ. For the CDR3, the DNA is TGCGCCAGCAGCTTGGTCCTGGGGACGCACACCGGGGAGCTGTTTTTT. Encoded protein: CASSLVLGTHTGELFF.

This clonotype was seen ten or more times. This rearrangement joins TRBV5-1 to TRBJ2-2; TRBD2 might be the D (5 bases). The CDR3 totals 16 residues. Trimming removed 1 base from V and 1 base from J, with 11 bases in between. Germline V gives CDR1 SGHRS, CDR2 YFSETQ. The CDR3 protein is CASSLSGMWNTGELFF. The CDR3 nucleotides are TGCGCCAGCAGCTTGTCGGGGATGTGGAACACCGGGGAGCTGTTTTTT.

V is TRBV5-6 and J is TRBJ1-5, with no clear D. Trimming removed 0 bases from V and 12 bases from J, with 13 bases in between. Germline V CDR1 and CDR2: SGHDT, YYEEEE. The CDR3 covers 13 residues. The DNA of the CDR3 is TGTGCCAGCAGCTTGGCGCAGCTACAAGACCAGCATTTT. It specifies CASSLAQLQDQHF.

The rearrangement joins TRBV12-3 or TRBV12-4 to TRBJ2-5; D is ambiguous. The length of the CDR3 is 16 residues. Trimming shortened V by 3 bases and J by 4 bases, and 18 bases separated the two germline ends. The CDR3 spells CASSLFYSMRGETQYF. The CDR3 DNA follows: TGTGCCAGCAGTTTGTTCTATTCTATGCGTGGAGAGACCCAGTACTTC.

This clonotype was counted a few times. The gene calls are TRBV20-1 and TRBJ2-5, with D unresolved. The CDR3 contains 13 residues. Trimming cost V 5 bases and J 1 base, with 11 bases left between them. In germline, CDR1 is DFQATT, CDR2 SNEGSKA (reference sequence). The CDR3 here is CSAGDSFQETQYF. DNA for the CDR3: TGCAGTGCTGGGGATTCTTTCCAAGAGACCCAGTACTTC.

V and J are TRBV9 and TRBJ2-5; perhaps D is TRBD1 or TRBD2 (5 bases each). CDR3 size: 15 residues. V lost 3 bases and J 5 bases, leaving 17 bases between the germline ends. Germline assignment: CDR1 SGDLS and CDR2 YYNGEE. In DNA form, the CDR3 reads TGTGCCAGCAGCGCAGATATCGGGGCAGGGGAGACCCAGTACTTC. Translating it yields CASSADIGAGETQYF. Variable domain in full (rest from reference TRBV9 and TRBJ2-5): DSGVTQTPKHLITATGQRVTLRCSPRSGDLSVYWYQQSLDQGLQFLIQYYNGEERAKGNILERFSAQQFPDLHSELNLSSLELGDSALYFCASSADIGAGETQYFGPGTRLLVL.